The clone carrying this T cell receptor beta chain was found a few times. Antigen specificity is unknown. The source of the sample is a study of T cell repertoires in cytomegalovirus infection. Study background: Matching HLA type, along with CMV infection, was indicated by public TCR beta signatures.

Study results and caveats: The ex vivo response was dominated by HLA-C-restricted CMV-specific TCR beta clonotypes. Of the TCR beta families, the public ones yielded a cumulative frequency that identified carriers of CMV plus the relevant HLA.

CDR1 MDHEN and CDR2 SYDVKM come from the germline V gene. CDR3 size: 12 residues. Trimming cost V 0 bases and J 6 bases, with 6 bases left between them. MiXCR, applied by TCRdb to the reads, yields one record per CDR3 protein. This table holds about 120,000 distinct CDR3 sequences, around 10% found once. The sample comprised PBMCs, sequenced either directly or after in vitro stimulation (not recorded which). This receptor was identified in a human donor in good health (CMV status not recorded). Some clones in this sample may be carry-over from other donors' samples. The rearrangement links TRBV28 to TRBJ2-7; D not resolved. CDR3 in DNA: TGTGCCAGCAGTTTATGGAGCCTCGAGCAGTACTTC. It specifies CASSLWSLEQYF.